Below are 7 T cell receptor beta chains sequenced from a single sample in a study of regulatory T cells in long-lasting Graves disease. Time point reported: newly diagnosed GD, antithyroid drugs for less than 3 months. PBMCs provided the RNA from which the TCR library was made. Combining iRepertoire HTBI primers with Arm-PCR of CDR3 regions, the authors built TCR beta libraries. A single record per CDR3 protein comes from TCRdb applying MiXCR to the multiplex PCR reads. The sample records roughly 610,000 distinct CDR3 sequences, more than 15% being singletons. A further study also used this sample, focusing on T cells in Graves' hyperthyroidism and ophthalmopathy.

Source: peripheral blood mononuclear cells (PBMCs), taken at new diagnosis, from a patient treated with antithyroid drugs. The receptors were gathered from a man aged 18 to 30 with Graves disease.

This clonotype was observed at least ten times. The V gene is TRBV2, the J gene TRBJ2-1; 8 bases are a match to TRBD1. The CDR3 sequence is 13 residues long. V dropped 8 bases and J dropped 2; count of bases not matched to a gene: 2. Germline CDR1 is SNHLY and CDR2 is FYNNEI. The CDR3 loop is CASGTGPYNEQFF. In DNA form, the CDR3 reads TGTGCCAGCGGGACAGGTCCCTACAATGAGCAGTTCTTC. Complete variable domain (other parts from reference TRBV2 and TRBJ2-1): EPEVTQTPSHQVTQMGQEVILRCVPISNHLYFYWYRQILGQKVEFLVSFYNNEISEKSEIFDDQFSVERPDGSNFTLKIRSTKLEDSAMYFCASGTGPYNEQFFGPGTRLTVL.

This clonotype was detected ten times or more. The chain links TRBV11-2 to TRBJ2-3, with D possibly being TRBD1 (6 bases). Germline values: CDR1 SGHAT, CDR2 FQNNGV. The V end lost 3 bases, the J end lost 2 bases, and 15 bases lay between the germline ends. CDR3 size: 16 residues. CDR3 bases: TGTGCCAGCAGCTTTCGATTAACAGGGACCACAGATACGCAGTATTTT. Encoded protein: CASSFRLTGTTDTQYF. The complete variable domain, with remaining parts taken from reference TRBV11-2 and TRBJ2-3, reads EAGVAQSPRYKIIEKRQSVAFWCNPISGHATLYWYQQILGQGPKLLIQFQNNGVVDDSQLPKDRFSAERLKGVDSTLKIQPAKLEDSAVYLCASSFRLTGTTDTQYFGPGTRLTVL.

This clonotype was found many times. This chain links TRBV7-9 with TRBJ2-1; D is ambiguous. Trimming removed 1 base from V and 2 bases from J, with 9 bases in between. The CDR3 length is 15 residues. Germline loops: CDR1 SEHNR, CDR2 FQNEAQ (reference sequence). CDR3 loop: CASSLEWAPYNEQFF. CDR3 DNA: TGTGCCAGCAGCTTAGAGTGGGCTCCCTACAATGAGCAGTTCTTC.

The table lists this clonotype with a few counts. The chain is built from TRBV5-1 and TRBJ2-7, with D uncertain. Germline V gene data show CDR1 as SGHRS and CDR2 as YFSETQ. Trimming shortened V by 4 bases and J by 5 bases, and 16 bases separated the two germline ends. The CDR3 totals 14 residues. The CDR3 reads CASSQPPIANEQYF. In nucleotides, the CDR3 is TGCGCCAGCAGCCAGCCCCCCATAGCAAACGAGCAGTACTTC.

This clonotype was seen only a few times. The chain carries TRBV27 and TRBJ2-5; D gene unclear. The CDR3 contains 13 residues. CDR1 and CDR2 (germline): MNHEY, SMNVEV (reference sequence). Between the trimmed V and J ends, which lost 0 bases and 8 bases, there was a span of 10 bases. DNA for the CDR3: TGTGCCAGCAGTTTATCAGCTAGAGACACCCAGTACTTC. Translated: CASSLSARDTQYF.

The chain couples TRBV5-5 to TRBJ1-5; D is undetermined. This CDR3 contains 14 residues. V was pared by 1 base and J by 1 base, with 6 bases between. CDR1 is SGHKS, CDR2 YYEKEE, per germline (reference sequence). The DNA for the CDR3 is TGTGCCAGCAGCTTGCGGCTAAGCAATCAGCCCCAGCATTTT. Protein product: CASSLRLSNQPQHF.

This chain connects TRBV5-4 to TRBJ1-1; 9 bases line up with TRBD1. The V gene's germline CDR1 is SGHNT and CDR2 YYREEE (reference sequence). This CDR3 is 13 amino acids long. J gave up 4 bases and V 10 bases, and 8 bases lay outside the gene matches. The CDR3 sequence: CASQGQGFTEAFF. CDR3 coding DNA: TGTGCCTCTCAGGGACAGGGCTTCACTGAAGCTTTCTTT.